This TCR beta chain was sequenced for a study of OX40 agonist ivuxolimab in advanced cancers. Background on the study: The dose-escalation group included hepatocellular carcinoma, melanoma, renal cell carcinoma and head and neck cancer.

Autoimmune disease history or systemic immunosuppression was exclusionary. At baseline, cycle 4 day 1, and cycle 7 day 1, blood was sampled. This CDR3 is built from 14 residues. V was cut by 4 bases and J by 9 bases, with 13 bases left in between. The germline gives CDR1 SGHVS, CDR2 FNYEAQ. Using immunoSEQ multiplex PCR, the repertoire was profiled, and TCRdb retains in-frame clones only, with some absent. The table lists roughly 110,000 clones, roughly nine tenths of them singletons. This clonotype was sampled from an adult with an advanced solid tumor such as melanoma, head and neck, liver or kidney cancer. This chain uses TRBV7-6 with TRBJ1-6; D may be TRBD1 (6 bases). The sequences come from CD4+ or CD8+ T cells sorted from blood, collected in a trial of the OX40 agonist ivuxolimab. CDR3 bases: TGTGCCAGCAGCTCCTCACAGGGAAGTTCACCCCTCCACTTT. Amino acids: CASSSSQGSSPLHF.